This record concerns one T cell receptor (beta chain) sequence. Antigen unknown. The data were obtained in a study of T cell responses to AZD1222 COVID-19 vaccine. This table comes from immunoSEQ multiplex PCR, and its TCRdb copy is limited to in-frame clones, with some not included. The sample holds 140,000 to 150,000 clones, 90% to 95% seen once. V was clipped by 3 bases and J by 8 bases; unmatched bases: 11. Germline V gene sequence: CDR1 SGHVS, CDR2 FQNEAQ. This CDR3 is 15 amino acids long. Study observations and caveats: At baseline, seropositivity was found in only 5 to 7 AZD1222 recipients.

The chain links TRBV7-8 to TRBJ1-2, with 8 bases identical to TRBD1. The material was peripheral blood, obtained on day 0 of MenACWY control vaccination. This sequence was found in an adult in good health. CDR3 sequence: CASSFRTGKLWGYTF. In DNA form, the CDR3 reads TGTGCCAGCAGCTTTAGGACAGGGAAATTATGGGGCTACACCTTC.